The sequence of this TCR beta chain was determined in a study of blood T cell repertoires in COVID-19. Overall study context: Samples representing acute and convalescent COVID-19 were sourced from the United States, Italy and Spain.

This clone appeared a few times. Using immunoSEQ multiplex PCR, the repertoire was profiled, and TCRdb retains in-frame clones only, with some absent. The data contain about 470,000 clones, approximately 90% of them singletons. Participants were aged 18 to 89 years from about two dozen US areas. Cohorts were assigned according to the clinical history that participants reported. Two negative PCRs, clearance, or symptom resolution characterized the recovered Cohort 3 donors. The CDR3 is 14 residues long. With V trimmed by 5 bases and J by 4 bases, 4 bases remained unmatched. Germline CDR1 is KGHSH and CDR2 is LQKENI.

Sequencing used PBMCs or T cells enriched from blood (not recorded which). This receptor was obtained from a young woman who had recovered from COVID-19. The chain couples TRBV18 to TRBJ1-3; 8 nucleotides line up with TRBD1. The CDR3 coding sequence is TGTGCCAGCTCATCCGGGACAGGAGGAAACACCATATATTTT. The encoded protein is CASSSGTGGNTIYF. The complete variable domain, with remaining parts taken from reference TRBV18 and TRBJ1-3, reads NAGVMQNPRHLVRRRGQEARLRCSPMKGHSHVYWYRQLPEEGLKFMVYLQKENIIDESGMPKERFSAEFPKEGPSILRIQQVVRGDSAAYFCASSSGTGGNTIYFGEGSWLTVV.